The clone carrying this T cell receptor beta chain was recorded a few times. These data belong to a study of response to subunit inactivated influenza vaccine. V shed 5 bases, J shed 8 bases, and the junction held 6 bases outside the gene matches. The CDR3 length is 12 residues. Per the germline V gene, CDR1 is SGHRS and CDR2 is YFSETQ. TCRdb recomputed calls from the RT-PCR reads with MiXCR, one row per CDR3 protein. The sample contains some 540,000 distinct CDR3 sequences, under 30% of which appear only once. Another study also made use of these data, one on T cells expressing NK-cell markers. In that study: TCR beta libraries carry UMIs added by 5'RACE template switching. According to the study, TCR beta repertoires originated from sorted CD3+CD56+NKG2C+, CD3+CD56+NKG2C- and CD3+CD56-NKG2C+ T cells. NKG2C+ dominant clonotype frequencies in over 5 donors were about 1.0-8% of CD8+ T cells.

This specimen was CD4+ T cells sorted from PBMCs, taken roughly 12 days after vaccination. This clonotype originated in a man aged 50 to 60 who received an inactivated influenza vaccine. The chain carries TRBV5-1 and TRBJ1-1; TRBD1 matches 7 bases. CDR3 in DNA: TGCGCCAGCAGACTCGACAGGGCCGAAGCTTTCTTT. As protein: CASRLDRAEAFF.